This entry features one TCR beta chain sequence. Its specificity is not known. The germline V gene encodes CDR1 SGHDT and CDR2 YYEEEE. This CDR3 is built from 14 residues. Losses at the gene ends were 0 bases for V and 4 bases for J; bases not matched to a gene: 2. This entry is derived from a study of cytomegalovirus exposure and HLA in healthy donors. Whole-study results and caveats: When analyzed later, the rates of TCR association showed variation by HLA locus, with DRB1 the most and HLA-C the fewest. The majority of CMV-associated TCR beta chains were reported as apparently HLA-restricted in a later analysis. According to the study, 150 to 200 TCR beta chains were cytomegalovirus-associated.

Both 60 Vbeta primers and 13 Jbeta primers went into the PCR. Original handling: A later analysis counted 80 million or so unique TCR beta chains, around 10 million shared. Some clones are missing from TCRdb's copy, which holds only in-frame ones; the method was immunoSEQ multiplex PCR. D and trimming were read from the DNA, whereas the V and J calls and clone size are those reported in that table. The sample yields about 140,000 clones, of which the top ten take up 2.2%. The rearrangement links TRBV5-6 to TRBJ1-2; 8 bases line up with TRBD1. This receptor was identified in a woman aged 18-29 years in good health and CMV-seronegative. The sample consisted of PBMCs. CDR3 bases: TGTGCCAGCAGCTTGGGACAGGGGAGCTATGGCTACACCTTC. It encodes CASSLGQGSYGYTF.